This passage covers 31 T cell receptor beta chains from one sample sequenced in a study of T-cell memory formation after mild COVID-19. TCRdb recomputed calls from the 5' RACE reads with MiXCR, one row per CDR3 protein. The repertoire holds approximately 340,000 distinct CDR3 sequences, with 15% to 20% as singletons. The sequencing sample was made of PBMCs or a T cell subset sorted from them (not recorded which). These receptors all come from a man between 18 and 35 years old who had mild COVID-19 (a few samples of this study predate the infection). Cell type and time point are not known.

CDR3 bases: TGTGCCAGCAGTTTCGACAGAGAGCCGAACGAGCAGTACGTC. It encodes CASSFDREPNEQYV. The chain joins TRBV11-3 to TRBJ2-7; D perhaps matches TRBD1 (5 bases). The V gene lost 6 bases and the J gene lost 5 bases, with 17 bases spanning the gap. This CDR3 spans 14 amino acids. Per the germline V gene, CDR1 is SGHNT and CDR2 is YENEEA.

This rearrangement joins TRBV10-3 to TRBJ2-3; 15 nucleotides line up with TRBD2. CDR1 and CDR2 (germline): ENHRY, SYGVKD. The junction had 5 bases not matched to a gene; V was cut back by 10 bases and J by 6 bases. The CDR3 extends over 14 amino acids. The DNA for the CDR3 is TGTGCCACCCGGACTAGCGGGGGGGCGGATACGCAGTATTTT. The encoded protein is CATRTSGGADTQYF.

This clonotype was seen a few times. J is TRBJ2-7 and V is TRBV3-1, with D uncertain. V was clipped by 0 bases and J by 2 bases, with 8 bases between them. Germline CDR1 reads LGHDT; CDR2 reads YNNKEL (reference sequence). This CDR3 comprises 14 residues. This chain's CDR3 is CASSQDASPYEQYF. The CDR3 DNA reads TGTGCCAGCAGCCAAGATGCCAGTCCCTACGAGCAGTACTTC.

The rearrangement links TRBV7-9 to TRBJ2-5, with a weak D call TRBD2 (5 bases). This CDR3 region has 16 residues. Germline CDR1 reads SEHNR; CDR2 reads FQNEAQ (reference sequence). Trimming took 2 bases from V and 1 from J, leaving 14 bases between them. The CDR3 DNA follows: TGTGCCAGCAGCTTACCATTAGCGCGGGCCCAAGAGACCCAGTACTTC. It specifies CASSLPLARAQETQYF.

The CDR3 here is CASSLVETGTDEQYF. The CDR3 nucleotides are TGCGCCAGCAGCTTGGTGGAGACAGGTACCGACGAGCAGTACTTC. The chain uses TRBV5-1 and TRBJ2-7, with D possibly being TRBD1 (6 bases). This CDR3 is built from 15 residues. V was clipped by 0 bases and J by 5 bases, with 15 bases between them. Per the germline V gene, CDR1 is SGHRS and CDR2 is YFSETQ.

The chain joins TRBV10-3 to TRBJ1-2; weak D call: TRBD1 (6 bases). V gave up 0 bases and J gave up 7 bases, with 15 bases separating them. Germline V gene sequence: CDR1 ENHRY, CDR2 SYGVKD. The CDR3 has 15 amino acids. The chain's CDR3 is CAISESYRGAIGYTF. CDR3 bases: TGTGCCATCAGTGAGTCGTATCGGGGGGCCATTGGCTACACCTTC.

This clonotype was observed a handful of times. This sequence joins TRBV27 and TRBJ1-6; no reliable D call. Germline V gene sequence: CDR1 MNHEY, CDR2 SMNVEV (reference sequence). V was shortened by 1 base and J by 6 bases, with 10 bases between the two germline ends. The CDR3 runs to 15 residues. The CDR3 region has the DNA TGTGCCAGCAGTTTATTGGGGTTCTCTAATTCACCCCTCCACTTT. It yields the protein CASSLLGFSNSPLHF.

This clonotype was detected only a few times. The V and J genes are TRBV6-2 or TRBV6-3 and TRBJ1-5; possibly TRBD1 for D (5 bases). The V gene lost 7 bases and the J gene lost 4 bases, with 11 bases spanning the gap. There are 13 residues in the CDR3. Germline values: CDR1 MNHEY, CDR2 SVGEGT. The CDR3 loop reads CASNRDGNQPQHF. The CDR3 region has the DNA TGTGCCAGCAATAGGGACGGGAATCAGCCCCAGCATTTT.

The chain has TRBV6-5 and TRBJ2-2, with unresolved D. The CDR3 runs 13 residues. CDR1 is MNHEY and CDR2 is SVGAGI in the germline V gene. V was shortened by 6 bases and J by 7 bases, with 12 bases between the two germline ends. CDR3 sequence: CASSPIWSGELFF. DNA of the CDR3: TGTGCCAGCAGCCCCATTTGGAGCGGGGAGCTGTTTTTT.

The rearrangement joins TRBV7-8 to TRBJ1-5, with TRBD1 matching over 7 bases. Germline V gene lookup returns CDR1 SGHVS and CDR2 FQNEAQ. The CDR3 consists of 19 residues. V dropped 8 bases and J dropped 0; count of bases not matched to a gene: 19. The CDR3 DNA reads TGTGCCAGCGGCGAATTTAGGTACAGGGGCCCTTATAGCAATCAGCCCCAGCATTTT. This gives the protein CASGEFRYRGPYSNQPQHF.

This clonotype appeared a few times. CDR3 sequence (DNA): TGTGCCACCAGCCGAGGACTAGCGGGGGGCTCGGATACGCAGTATTTT. Protein sequence: CATSRGLAGGSDTQYF. The genes are TRBV15 and TRBJ2-3; 14 nucleotides agree with TRBD2. The ends lost 5 bases at V and 6 bases at J; junction bases unmatched: 7. The CDR3 totals 16 residues. Germline V gene data show CDR1 as LNHNV and CDR2 as YYDKDF (reference sequence).

V usage is TRBV7-9 and J usage is TRBJ2-7, with 8 bases fitting TRBD2. Germline V gene data show CDR1 as SEHNR and CDR2 as FQNEAQ (reference sequence). The CDR3 has 14 amino acids. Trimming cost V 7 bases and J 5 bases; bases outside gene matches: 10. In nucleotides, the CDR3 is TGTGCCAGCAACTCGCCGGGGGGGCCCCACGAGCAGTACTTC. Its protein product is CASNSPGGPHEQYF.

The V and J genes are TRBV4-3 and TRBJ2-2; D possibly corresponds to TRBD2 (6 bases). There are 16 residues in the CDR3. V was clipped by 0 bases and J by 1 base, with 9 bases between them. Germline V gene lookup returns CDR1 LGHNA and CDR2 YSLEER. CDR3 amino acids: CASSQELAMNTGELFF. In DNA, the CDR3 is TGCGCCAGCAGCCAAGAGCTAGCGATGAACACCGGGGAGCTGTTTTTT.

This chain links TRBV4-3 with TRBJ1-6; D uncertain. V shed 6 bases and J shed 3 bases, with 9 bases lying between them. CDR3 length: 14 residues. Germline values: CDR1 LGHNA, CDR2 YSLEER. This CDR3 reads CASSLSDYNSPLHF. The CDR3 nucleotides are TGCGCCAGCAGTTTGTCTGACTATAATTCACCCCTCCACTTT.

The gene calls are TRBV20-1 and TRBJ2-5; tentative D call: TRBD2 (5 bases). The CDR3 is made up of 13 amino acids. CDR1 is DFQATT, CDR2 SNEGSKA, per germline (reference sequence). Trimming took 8 bases from V and 3 from J, leaving 16 bases between them. CDR3 amino acids: CSRFGENEETQYF. The CDR3 DNA reads TGCAGTCGATTCGGGGAAAACGAAGAGACCCAGTACTTC.

The table lists this clonotype with a few counts. The gene calls are TRBV6-6 and TRBJ2-5; perhaps D is TRBD1 or TRBD2 (5 bases each). This CDR3 region has 10 residues. V lost 10 bases and J 4 bases, leaving 7 bases between the germline ends. CDR1 and CDR2 from the germline V gene are MNHNY and SVGAGI (reference sequence). CDR3 nucleotides: TGTGCCACCGGGACAGAGACCCAGTACTTC. This gives the protein CATGTETQYF.

The chain uses TRBV6-5 and TRBJ1-1; unclear D gene. Germline V CDR1 and CDR2: MNHEY, SVGAGI. The CDR3 contains 14 residues. Trimming stripped 2 bases from V and 0 bases from J, with 7 bases between. The CDR3: CASSYGVMNTEAFF. CDR3 DNA: TGTGCCAGCAGTTACGGAGTCATGAACACTGAAGCTTTCTTT.

This clonotype was found a few times. This sequence joins TRBV20-1 and TRBJ1-5; TRBD1 aligns across 7 bases. This CDR3 is built from 14 residues. Per germline, CDR1 DFQATT and CDR2 SNEGSKA (reference sequence). Unmatched junction bases numbered 8, after V lost 6 bases and J lost 3 bases. This CDR3 reads CSAPTGQYNQPQHF. For the CDR3, the DNA is TGCAGTGCCCCGACGGGACAGTACAATCAGCCCCAGCATTTT.

Ten or more counts support this clonotype. The V gene is TRBV5-5, the J gene TRBJ1-1; perhaps TRBD1 as D (5 bases). Trimming pared 3 bases from V and 3 bases from J, leaving 9 bases between. Germline CDR1 reads SGHKS; CDR2 reads YYEKEE (reference sequence). The CDR3 is 13 residues long. CDR3 nucleotide sequence: TGTGCCAGCAGCTCGCGGGGCGACACTGAAGCTTTCTTT. Translating gives CASSSRGDTEAFF.

Only a few counts were recorded for this clonotype. J is TRBJ2-5 and V is TRBV20-1; 9 bases align to TRBD1. V gave up 1 base and J gave up 4 bases; unmatched junction bases: 4. The CDR3 is 14 amino acids. Germline CDR1 reads DFQATT; CDR2 reads SNEGSKA (reference sequence). CDR3 loop: CSARGNRGRETQYF. The CDR3 bases are TGCAGTGCTAGAGGCAACAGGGGGCGAGAGACCCAGTACTTC.

This chain joins TRBV5-6 and TRBJ1-3; D possibly corresponds to TRBD1 (6 bases). This CDR3 has 14 residues. Germline-derived CDR1 and CDR2 are SGHDT and YYEEEE. V was cut by 3 bases and J by 2 bases, with 9 bases left in between. The CDR3 sequence: CASSSWTAGNTIYF. CDR3 coding DNA: TGTGCCAGCAGCTCGTGGACAGCTGGAAACACCATATATTTT.

The chain has TRBV20-1 and TRBJ2-2, with D maybe TRBD2 (7 bases). Germline V lookup: CDR1 DFQATT, CDR2 SNEGSKA (reference sequence). This CDR3 has 15 residues. V lost 4 bases and J 6 bases, leaving 18 bases between the germline ends. The CDR3 DNA is TGCAGTGCTAAAAGTGGGGGGGCGGCTGCCGGGGAGCTGTTTTTT. This encodes CSAKSGGAAAGELFF.

In its sample, this clonotype was seen a few times. The chain couples TRBV7-2 to TRBJ2-5; TRBD2 aligns across 11 bases. V lost 0 bases, J lost 4 bases, and 4 bases stayed unmatched. The CDR3 runs 16 residues. In germline, CDR1 is SGHTA, CDR2 FQGNSA. CDR3 DNA sequence: TGTGCCAGCAGCTTAGCCGTACTAGCGGGGGTAGAGACCCAGTACTTC. Translation gives CASSLAVLAGVETQYF.

This sequence joins TRBV27 and TRBJ2-5, with 7 bases aligning to TRBD2. Germline CDR1 reads MNHEY; CDR2 reads SMNVEV (reference sequence). The V and J ends lost 5 bases and 6 bases, in that order; junction bases with no gene match: 15. CDR3 length: 16 amino acids. CDR3 in amino acids: CASSPGKRRGGQTQYF. The DNA for the CDR3 is TGTGCCAGCAGTCCGGGGAAAAGACGCGGGGGACAGACCCAGTACTTC.

This clonotype was detected only a few times. The chain is built from TRBV7-2 and TRBJ1-2; 7 positions match TRBD1. CDR1 and CDR2 (germline): SGHTA, FQGNSA. The CDR3 is 13 amino acids. The V gene end was trimmed by 1 base and the J gene end by 10 bases; junction bases not matched to a gene: 6. The CDR3 region is CASSLVMQGDYTF. The CDR3 DNA reads TGTGCCAGCAGCTTAGTAATGCAGGGGGACTACACCTTC.

The CDR3 DNA follows: TGTGCCAGCAGCGTTGGGGGCTCGAACACCGGGGAGCTGTTTTTT. Translation gives CASSVGGSNTGELFF. The J gene is TRBJ2-2, the V gene TRBV9, with D possibly TRBD1 on 6 matching bases. Trimming took off 2 bases at V and 0 bases at J, with 8 bases between the two ends. The germline V gene encodes CDR1 SGDLS and CDR2 YYNGEE. This CDR3 spans 15 amino acids.

In this sample, this clonotype turned up many times. CDR3 coding DNA: TGTGCCAGCAGCCAAACAGGTGGGGCCAACGTCCTGACTTTC. Translated, it gives CASSQTGGANVLTF. The chain joins TRBV4-2 to TRBJ2-6; D is possibly TRBD1 (5 bases). Germline-derived CDR1 and CDR2 are LGHNA and YNFKEQ. The CDR3 contains 14 residues. V lost 2 bases and J lost 3, with 5 bases in between.

For the CDR3, the DNA is TGTGCCAGCAGCTTAAACCAAGACAATGAGCAGTTCTTC. It codes for CASSLNQDNEQFF. The rearrangement uses TRBV7-3 and TRBJ2-1; the D is unclear. Trimming removed 1 base from V and 5 bases from J, with 6 bases in between. The CDR3 runs to 13 residues. The germline V gene has CDR1 SGHTA and CDR2 FQGTGA.

The V call is TRBV7-2, the J call TRBJ2-1; D possibly corresponds to TRBD2 (7 bases). V lost 1 base, J lost 5 bases, and 21 bases lay in between. The CDR3 extends over 18 amino acids. Germline CDR1 SGHTA, CDR2 FQGNSA. The CDR3 reads CASSLVVRAGDTHNEQFF. The CDR3 coding sequence is TGTGCCAGCAGCTTAGTCGTTCGGGCGGGGGACACTCACAATGAGCAGTTCTTC.

This sequence joins TRBV10-3 and TRBJ2-3; D not certain. V was cut by 11 bases and J by 1 base, with 22 bases left in between. This CDR3 spans 16 amino acids. The V gene's germline CDR1 is ENHRY and CDR2 SYGVKD. The CDR3 sequence is CAARGGIGLRTDTQYF. CDR3 nucleotide sequence: TGTGCCGCTCGAGGTGGGATCGGCCTTCGCACAGATACGCAGTATTTT.

This clonotype was observed many times. The chain combines TRBV7-6 with TRBJ2-1; TRBD2 is a possible D gene (6 bases). This CDR3 is 13 amino acids long. CDR1 and CDR2 from the germline V gene are SGHVS and FNYEAQ. V lost 2 bases to trimming and J lost 9 bases, with 11 bases between them. The CDR3 region has the DNA TGTGCCAGCAGCTTAACCCTGGGGGGTGAGCAGTTCTTC. It yields the protein CASSLTLGGEQFF. Full variable domain (outside the CDR3, taken from reference TRBV7-6 and TRBJ2-1): GAGVSQSPRYKVTKRGQDVALRCDPISGHVSLYWYRQALGQGPEFLTYFNYEAQQDKSGLPNDRFSAERPEGSISTLTIQRTEQRDSAMYRCASSLTLGGEQFFGPGTRLTVL.